Shown below are 15 T cell receptor beta chains from a single sample sequenced in a study of blood T cell repertoires in COVID-19. Produced via immunoSEQ multiplex PCR; TCRdb's table is partial and in-frame only. The repertoire consists of approximately 270,000 clones, with about 90% occurring once and the leading ten covering 1.5% to 2%. The source material was PBMCs or T cells enriched from blood (not recorded which). The receptors come from a woman aged 60-75 years who had recovered from COVID-19.

This chain joins TRBV14 and TRBJ2-3, with 9 positions matching TRBD2. The trim removed 6 bases at V and 4 bases at J, leaving 5 bases unmatched. The CDR3 totals 14 residues. Germline-derived CDR1 and CDR2 are SGHDN and FVKESK. CDR3 nucleotide sequence: TGTGCCAGCAGTCCAGCGGGGGGCCCAGATACGCAGTATTTT. Amino acid sequence: CASSPAGGPDTQYF.

This chain uses TRBV7-3 with TRBJ1-5, with D possibly matching TRBD1 (6 bases). This CDR3 comprises 13 residues. V lost 4 bases to trimming and J lost 7 bases, with 11 bases between them. Germline CDR1 is SGHTA and CDR2 is FQGTGA. The CDR3 loop is CASSSGAGQPQHF. The CDR3 DNA reads as TGTGCCAGCAGCTCAGGGGCAGGCCAGCCCCAGCATTTT.

The chain carries TRBV7-2 and TRBJ2-1; D not resolved. Germline CDR1 is SGHTA and CDR2 is FQGNSA. Trimming removed 6 bases at V and 4 bases at J, with 22 bases between. The CDR3 contains 17 residues. DNA of the CDR3: TGTGCCAGCAGACCTTGGTTTTCGGGTGATAAATACAATGAGCAGTTCTTC. Translation gives CASRPWFSGDKYNEQFF.

The chain joins TRBV6-5 to TRBJ1-4, with 8 nucleotides matching TRBD1. V trimming: 5 bases; J trimming: 6 bases; junction bases outside the gene matches: 2. The CDR3 spans 13 residues. CDR1 is MNHEY and CDR2 is SVGAGI in the germline V gene. The CDR3 sequence is CASSPGGDEKLFF. The CDR3 DNA is TGTGCCAGCAGTCCAGGGGGCGATGAAAAACTGTTTTTT.

The chain employs TRBV30 and TRBJ2-2; 8 bases map to TRBD1. The germline CDR1 and CDR2 sequences are GTSNPN and SVGIG (reference sequence). With 3 bases clipped from V and 5 bases from J, the junction kept 8 bases outside the gene matches. The CDR3 spans 15 residues. CDR3 nucleotides: TGTGCCTGGAGGCCGGGACAGGAGTGGACCGGGGAGCTGTTTTTT. This gives the protein CAWRPGQEWTGELFF.

The rearrangement uses TRBV2 and TRBJ2-1; D gene ambiguous. Germline-derived CDR1 and CDR2 are SNHLY and FYNNEI. V was shortened by 7 bases and J by 3 bases, with 4 bases between the two germline ends. CDR3 length: 11 amino acids. CDR3 bases: TGTGCCAGCATGTACTACAATGAGCAGTTCTTC. Its translation: CASMYYNEQFF.

V gene TRBV11-2 combines with J gene TRBJ2-3; D not resolved. V was shortened by 5 bases and J by 2 bases, with 11 bases between the two germline ends. CDR1 SGHAT and CDR2 FQNNGV come from the germline V gene. This CDR3 is built from 14 residues. CDR3: CASSPPSSTDTQYF. The CDR3 DNA reads as TGTGCCAGCAGCCCCCCTAGTTCCACAGATACGCAGTATTTT.

This clone came up a few times. The chain combines TRBV30 with TRBJ1-1, with D tentatively TRBD1 (5 bases). The germline V and J ends were trimmed by 0 bases and 0 bases, with 8 bases remaining between them. Germline CDR1 reads GTSNPN; CDR2 reads SVGIG (reference sequence). The CDR3 is 14 amino acids. Here the CDR3 DNA reads TGTGCCTGGAGTGTTGGGGGGATGAACACTGAAGCTTTCTTT. Protein sequence: CAWSVGGMNTEAFF.

The chain joins TRBV28 to TRBJ1-3; D is unresolved. There are 13 residues in the CDR3. Germline V gene sequence: CDR1 MDHEN, CDR2 SYDVKM. Deletions cut 7 bases from V and 2 bases from J, with 9 bases between. CDR3 DNA: TGTGCCAGCACTCCTGCGGCTGGAAACACCATATATTTT. This sequence encodes CASTPAAGNTIYF.

CDR3 DNA sequence: TGTGCCAGCTCACCAACGACAGGGGGGGATTCACCCCTCCACTTT. Amino acid sequence: CASSPTTGGDSPLHF. V is TRBV18 and J is TRBJ1-6, with TRBD1 matching over 9 bases. CDR3 length equals 15 residues. V lost 2 bases to trimming and J lost 8 bases; unmatched junction nucleotides: 4. Germline V gene lookup returns CDR1 KGHSH and CDR2 LQKENI.

This CDR3 reads CASSHWGEASYGYTF. CDR3 in DNA: TGTGCCAGCAGCCACTGGGGAGAGGCCTCCTATGGCTACACCTTC. The chain combines TRBV5-4 with TRBJ1-2; no firm D call. The V end lost 4 bases, the J end lost 4 bases, and 17 bases lay between the germline ends. This CDR3 has 15 amino acids. CDR1 is SGHNT, CDR2 YYREEE, per germline (reference sequence).

The chain employs TRBV27 and TRBJ1-1, with TRBD1 matching over 10 bases. This CDR3 comprises 14 residues. Germline loops: CDR1 MNHEY, CDR2 SMNVEV (reference sequence). The V gene end was trimmed by 5 bases and the J gene end by 6 bases; junction bases not matched to a gene: 6. CDR3 nucleotide sequence: TGTGCCAGCAGTCGACGGGACAGGGGTTCTGAAGCTTTCTTT. Translated, it gives CASSRRDRGSEAFF.

This rearrangement joins TRBV5-1 to TRBJ1-1; D possibly corresponds to TRBD1 (6 bases). The CDR3 spans 14 residues. Germline V lookup: CDR1 SGHRS, CDR2 YFSETQ. With 3 bases removed from V and 0 bases from J, the gap between germline ends came to 9 bases. Written as DNA, the CDR3 is TGCGCCAGCAGCTCTGGACAGATGAACACTGAAGCTTTCTTT. This gives the protein CASSSGQMNTEAFF.

The J gene is TRBJ2-1, the V gene TRBV11-2; 7 nucleotides line up with TRBD2. The V gene end was trimmed by 4 bases and the J gene end by 6 bases; junction bases not matched to a gene: 6. Germline lookup yields CDR1 SGHAT and CDR2 FQNNGV. This CDR3 is 14 amino acids long. The CDR3 DNA follows: TGTGCCAGCAGCTCCTTTACTAGCGCCAATGAGCAGTTCTTC. Encoded protein: CASSSFTSANEQFF.

The chain employs TRBV3-1 (or the pseudogene TRBV3-2) and TRBJ2-7; D perhaps matches TRBD2 (5 bases). The CDR3 sequence is 16 residues long. V was shortened by 2 bases and J by 2 bases, with 16 bases between the two germline ends. CDR1 LGHDT and CDR2 YNNKEL come from the germline V gene (reference sequence). The CDR3 loop reads CASSQHDSLGAYEQYF. The CDR3 DNA sequence: TGTGCCAGCAGCCAACACGACTCGCTCGGGGCCTACGAGCAGTACTTC.